One sample yielded the 26 T cell receptor beta chains listed below, sequenced in a study of shared clonotypes between healthy human individuals (dated by TCRdb to 2020 to 2022). Library generation was performed with the immunoSEQ multiplex PCR assay. TCRdb stores this immuneACCESS table with in-frame sequences only. Part of the clones is absent; in the studies checked, under half of the shortfall reflects unresolved V genes, and no reason is known for the rest. Recorded for this sample are around 700,000 clones; about 78% of them occurred a single time. The top ten hold 1.8% of the sample. Material for sequencing was memory CD4+ T cells sorted from blood. The intended sense of this specimen's cell subset or site label: CD45RA-negative fraction. The receptors come from a woman in her twenties or thirties in good health.

The CDR3 bases are TGTGCCACCAGCAGAGATGGGGCAGGTTCGGAGCCCCAGCATTTT. This gives the protein CATSRDGAGSEPQHF. The rearrangement joins TRBV15 to TRBJ1-5, with D possibly matching TRBD1 (5 bases). This CDR3 is built from 15 residues. V was clipped by 0 bases and J by 8 bases, with 14 bases between them. Per germline, CDR1 LNHNV and CDR2 YYDKDF (reference sequence).

This chain links TRBV13 with TRBJ2-3, with 9 bases identical to TRBD2. CDR1 is PRHDT and CDR2 is FYEKMQ in the germline V gene (reference sequence). V shed 1 base, J shed 0 bases, and the junction held 5 bases outside the gene matches. CDR3 length equals 17 residues. The CDR3 reads CASSLAGSGRSTDTQYF. The CDR3 bases are TGTGCCAGCAGCTTAGCAGGTAGCGGGAGAAGCACAGATACGCAGTATTTT.

V and J are TRBV28 and TRBJ2-5; tentatively, D is TRBD2 (5 bases). CDR3 length equals 12 residues. Germline lookup yields CDR1 MDHEN and CDR2 SYDVKM. V was pared by 6 bases and J by 7 bases, with 12 bases between. CDR3 DNA: TGTGCCAGCAGCCGACTAACTGGGACCCAGTACTTC. Its protein is CASSRLTGTQYF.

V usage is TRBV11-3 and J usage is TRBJ2-5; no definite D call. Germline-derived CDR1 and CDR2 are SGHNT and YENEEA. There are 12 residues in the CDR3. V lost 1 base and J lost 5, with 5 bases in between. The CDR3 region has the DNA TGTGCCAGCAGCTTAGGTGCGGAGACCCAGTACTTC. Amino acids: CASSLGAETQYF.

This chain uses TRBV5-1 with TRBJ2-1, with 9 bases lining up with TRBD1. J lost 9 bases, V lost 1 base, and 11 bases had no gene match. The CDR3 is made up of 16 amino acids. Germline V lookup: CDR1 SGHRS, CDR2 YFSETQ. The DNA for the CDR3 is TGCGCCAGCAGCTTGACCGGGACAGGGACAAGGGGTGAGCAGTTCTTC. Amino acid sequence: CASSLTGTGTRGEQFF.

The gene calls are TRBV25-1 and TRBJ2-5; D is perhaps TRBD2 (6 bases). V lost 0 bases and J 3 bases, leaving 11 bases between the germline ends. The CDR3 consists of 15 residues. CDR1 is MGHDK, CDR2 SYGVNS, per germline. CDR3 DNA sequence: TGTGCCAGCAGTGAATATGGGGGGAAGGAAGAGACCCAGTACTTC. Translated, it gives CASSEYGGKEETQYF.

The chain combines TRBV10-3 with TRBJ2-2, with 10 bases aligning to TRBD2. The CDR3 has 14 amino acids. Germline CDR1 is ENHRY and CDR2 is SYGVKD. V was pared by 10 bases and J by 2 bases, with 4 bases of the junction left unmatched. The DNA of the CDR3 is TGTGCCACCGGACTAGCGGTAAACACCGGGGAGCTGTTTTTT. This sequence encodes CATGLAVNTGELFF.

The rearrangement uses TRBV28 and TRBJ2-7; TRBD1 matches at 8 bases. The J segment lost 7 bases and the V segment lost 5 bases, leaving 13 bases of the junction unmatched. There are 15 residues in the CDR3. The germline V gene encodes CDR1 MDHEN and CDR2 SYDVKM. CDR3 residues: CASSPTGTGPREQYF. CDR3 coding DNA: TGTGCCAGCAGTCCTACCGGGACAGGCCCGAGGGAGCAGTACTTC.

This clone was found once. Sequence at one end of the junction differs from germline and may be a read error. DNA for the CDR3: TGTGCCAGCAGCCAGCACTACGGGGGGCCGCTAGGAAACCCCATATATTTT. It yields the protein CASSQHYGGPLGNPIYF. The chain recombines TRBV4-2 with TRBJ1-3; tentative D call: TRBD1 (6 bases). Germline CDR1 reads LGHNA; CDR2 reads YNFKEQ. The CDR3 covers 17 residues.

The V call is TRBV29-1, the J call TRBJ2-5, with D unclear. The CDR3 totals 12 residues. In germline, CDR1 is SQVTM, CDR2 ANQGSEA. The V gene lost 3 bases and the J gene lost 3 bases, with 8 bases spanning the gap. The CDR3 loop is CSVDMTEETQYF. Here the CDR3 DNA reads TGCAGCGTTGATATGACTGAAGAGACCCAGTACTTC.

The genes are TRBV11-1 and TRBJ1-2; D gene unclear. Germline V lookup: CDR1 SGHAT, CDR2 FQDESV (reference sequence). V was trimmed by 3 bases and J by 5 bases, leaving 13 bases between them. The CDR3 totals 14 residues. This CDR3 is CASSLDPGSYGYTF. Written as DNA, the CDR3 is TGTGCCAGCAGCTTGGATCCAGGCTCTTATGGCTACACCTTC.

V is TRBV27 and J is TRBJ2-7, with D possibly matching TRBD1 (5 bases). CDR3 size: 11 residues. V shed 8 bases and J shed 5 bases, with 10 bases lying between them. Germline V lookup: CDR1 MNHEY, CDR2 SMNVEV (reference sequence). The CDR3 reads CASRRAHEQYF. The CDR3 bases are TGTGCCAGCCGCAGGGCACACGAGCAGTACTTC.

The sample holds a few counts of this clone. The J gene is TRBJ1-4, the V gene TRBV5-1; D possibly corresponds to TRBD1 (6 bases). Deletions cut 3 bases from V and 5 bases from J, with 11 bases between. The germline gives CDR1 SGHRS, CDR2 YFSETQ. The CDR3 covers 14 residues. DNA of the CDR3: TGCGCCAGCAGCTCCGGGACACGAAATGAAAAACTGTTTTTT. It specifies CASSSGTRNEKLFF.

J is TRBJ2-1 and V is TRBV18, with D hard to call. Germline loops: CDR1 KGHSH, CDR2 LQKENI. The CDR3 extends over 12 amino acids. V was clipped by 6 bases and J by 7 bases, with 10 bases between them. The CDR3 spells CASSLSANEQFF. CDR3 nucleotides: TGTGCCAGCTCTCTCTCAGCTAATGAGCAGTTCTTC.

CDR3 DNA: TGTGCCAGCGCTGGACGTACTGCAACACCGAACACTGAAGCTTTCTTT. Its translation is CASAGRTATPNTEAFF. V gene TRBV19 combines with J gene TRBJ1-1, with D unclear. The V gene lost 9 bases and the J gene lost 1 base, with 21 bases spanning the gap. CDR1 LNHDA and CDR2 SQIVND come from the germline V gene (reference sequence). The CDR3 runs 16 residues.

The chain joins TRBV10-2 to TRBJ2-7; a possible D gene is TRBD1 (5 bases). There are 13 residues in the CDR3. V was clipped by 6 bases and J by 2 bases, with 11 bases between them. In germline, CDR1 is WSHSY, CDR2 SAAADI. CDR3: CASRETVTYEQYF. DNA for the CDR3: TGCGCCAGCAGAGAGACAGTCACCTACGAGCAGTACTTC.

The chain is built from TRBV28 and TRBJ1-3, with D tentatively TRBD1 (6 bases). The CDR3 is 15 amino acids. CDR1 MDHEN and CDR2 SYDVKM come from the germline V gene. V was trimmed by 2 bases and J by 5 bases, leaving 13 bases between them. The CDR3 spells CASSLMGRGRNTIYF. The CDR3 region has the DNA TGTGCCAGCAGTTTAATGGGCAGGGGAAGAAACACCATATATTTT.

The chain links TRBV28 to TRBJ2-7; TRBD1 or TRBD2 may be the D gene (5 bases each). Between the trimmed V and J ends, which lost 5 bases and 0 bases, there was a span of 23 bases. The CDR3 contains 18 residues. The germline CDR1 and CDR2 sequences are MDHEN and SYDVKM. Written as DNA, the CDR3 is TGTGCCAGCAGTCGCCCGGCGGAAATGGGACGGGTCTCCTACGAGCAGTACTTC. Translated: CASSRPAEMGRVSYEQYF.

The chain carries TRBV5-5 and TRBJ2-1; D is perhaps TRBD2 (5 bases). V was clipped by 0 bases and J by 9 bases, with 13 bases between them. Germline V gives CDR1 SGHKS, CDR2 YYEKEE (reference sequence). This CDR3 is built from 14 residues. The CDR3 DNA reads as TGTGCCAGCAGCTTGGCCGGAGAGGGCGGTGAGCAGTTCTTC. Protein sequence: CASSLAGEGGEQFF.

DNA of the CDR3: TGCGCCAGCAGCCCTCAAGCCGCGAAGAGCTCCTACAATGAGCAGTTCTTC. Protein: CASSPQAAKSSYNEQFF. The chain links TRBV10-1 to TRBJ2-1; D is undetermined. V was pared by 6 bases and J by 0 bases, with 18 bases between. The CDR3 runs to 17 residues. Germline assignment: CDR1 WNHNN and CDR2 SYGVQD (reference sequence).

The rearrangement joins TRBV10-3 to TRBJ2-7; no reliable D call. This CDR3 contains 14 residues. The germline V gene has CDR1 ENHRY and CDR2 SYGVKD. Between the trimmed V and J ends, which lost 3 bases and 6 bases, there was a span of 15 bases. In nucleotides, the CDR3 is TGTGCCATCAGTGAAAAGGGAACTCGGTCCGAGCAGTACTTC. Amino acids: CAISEKGTRSEQYF.

The CDR3 DNA reads TGCGCCAGCAGCCCCGCTAGCGGGAGGAGAGGGGAAGAGACCCAGTACTTC. The encoded protein is CASSPASGRRGEETQYF. V is TRBV4-1 and J is TRBJ2-5; 11 bases are a match to TRBD2. CDR3 size: 17 residues. Germline V lookup: CDR1 MGHRA, CDR2 YSYEKL. J lost 3 bases, V lost 4 bases, and 10 bases had no gene match.

V and J are TRBV5-6 and TRBJ2-7; possible D gene TRBD1, 5 bases. V lost 2 bases to trimming and J lost 0 bases, with 12 bases between them. The germline V gene encodes CDR1 SGHDT and CDR2 YYEEEE. The CDR3 is 15 residues long. The CDR3 here is CASSLRGYSSYEQYF. The DNA of the CDR3 is TGTGCCAGCAGCTTAAGGGGATATAGCTCCTACGAGCAGTACTTC.

CDR3: CASSRSGANEANVLTF. DNA of the CDR3: TGCGCCAGCAGCCGTAGCGGGGCGAATGAGGCCAACGTCCTGACTTTC. This rearrangement joins TRBV5-1 to TRBJ2-6; TRBD2 agrees at 8 bases. With 4 bases clipped from V and 6 bases from J, the junction kept 9 bases outside the gene matches. Germline-derived CDR1 and CDR2 are SGHRS and YFSETQ. The CDR3 is 16 amino acids.

V and J are TRBV7-8 and TRBJ2-1, with 11 bases aligning to TRBD2. The ends lost 5 bases at V and 6 bases at J; junction bases unmatched: 9. Germline CDR1 SGHVS, CDR2 FQNEAQ. The CDR3 runs to 16 residues. CDR3 nucleotides: TGTGCCAGCAGCCTTACCTGGGGACTAGCGGCCAATGAGCAGTTCTTC. Its translation: CASSLTWGLAANEQFF.

CDR3 in DNA: TGTGCCAGCAGTGGGACAGGGTCCAACGAAAAACTGTTTTTT. This gives the protein CASSGTGSNEKLFF. The rearrangement joins TRBV27 to TRBJ1-4; 9 positions agree with TRBD1. The V and J ends lost 5 bases and 8 bases, in that order; junction bases with no gene match: 6. There are 14 residues in the CDR3. Looked up from germline, CDR1 is MNHEY and CDR2 is SMNVEV (reference sequence).